The 31 T cell receptor beta chains reported below all come from one sample, sequenced in a study of blood T cell repertoires in COVID-19. Produced via immunoSEQ multiplex PCR; TCRdb's table is partial and in-frame only. The sample lists roughly 50,000 clones; about 90% were seen once. The specimen sequenced was peripheral blood. The receptors shown here come from a woman aged 55-70 years with active or convalescent COVID-19.

V usage is TRBV9 and J usage is TRBJ2-3, with unresolved D. Germline values: CDR1 SGDLS, CDR2 YYNGEE. Trimming removed 3 bases from V and 1 base from J, with 3 bases in between. The CDR3 extends over 12 amino acids. The CDR3 loop is CASSERTDTQYF. The DNA for the CDR3 is TGTGCCAGCAGCGAGCGCACAGATACGCAGTATTTT.

This chain uses TRBV4-1 with TRBJ1-6; possible D gene TRBD1, 5 bases. The CDR3 consists of 13 residues. V was clipped by 0 bases and J by 11 bases, with 8 bases between them. In germline, CDR1 is MGHRA, CDR2 YSYEKL. The CDR3: CASSQDGGTPLHF. CDR3 in DNA: TGCGCCAGCAGCCAAGACGGGGGAACACCCCTCCACTTT.

The chain recombines TRBV7-9 with TRBJ2-1, with 7 bases lining up with TRBD2. This CDR3 has 14 residues. CDR1 and CDR2 (germline): SEHNR, FQNEAQ (reference sequence). With V trimmed by 0 bases and J by 4 bases, 0 bases remained unmatched. The CDR3 DNA sequence: TGTGCCAGCAGCTTAGCGGGGGGGTACAATGAGCAGTTCTTC. Amino acid sequence: CASSLAGGYNEQFF.

This chain connects TRBV28 to TRBJ2-5, with 11 bases fitting TRBD2. Germline CDR1 reads MDHEN; CDR2 reads SYDVKM. CDR3 length: 14 amino acids. V was pared by 6 bases and J by 5 bases, with 5 bases of the junction left unmatched. The CDR3 DNA reads as TGTGCCAGCAGCTTAGCGGGGGGGAGCGAGACCCAGTACTTC. This gives the protein CASSLAGGSETQYF. The whole variable domain, filled in from reference TRBV28 and TRBJ2-5, reads DVKVTQSSRYLVKRTGEKVFLECVQDMDHENMFWYRQDPGLGLRLIYFSYDVKMKEKGDIPEGYSVSREKKERFSLILESASTNQTSMYLCASSLAGGSETQYFGPGTRLLVL.

This chain links TRBV24-1 with TRBJ2-2; weak D call: TRBD1 (6 bases). The germline V gene has CDR1 KGHDR and CDR2 SFDVKD. V lost 1 base, J lost 5 bases, and 19 bases lay in between. This CDR3 has 18 amino acids. DNA for the CDR3: TGTGCCACCAGTGATTTTGGTGTAGGGGGAGATGGGACCGGGGAGCTGTTTTTT. Amino acid sequence: CATSDFGVGGDGTGELFF.

V and J are TRBV19 and TRBJ2-7; possible D gene TRBD1, 6 bases. CDR1 is LNHDA, CDR2 SQIVND, per germline (reference sequence). The CDR3 contains 12 residues. V was clipped by 5 bases and J by 6 bases, with 11 bases between them. CDR3 coding DNA: TGTGCCAGTAGTTTCACAGGGCTCGAGCAGTACTTC. Translated: CASSFTGLEQYF.

This rearrangement joins TRBV28 to TRBJ2-3; TRBD1 is a possible D gene (5 bases). Trimming cost V 6 bases and J 8 bases, with 21 bases left between them. The CDR3 runs to 15 residues. CDR1 MDHEN and CDR2 SYDVKM come from the germline V gene. The CDR3: CASRPLGAQRPTQYF. The CDR3 coding sequence is TGTGCCAGCAGACCGCTAGGGGCCCAGAGGCCTACGCAGTATTTT.

The rearrangement joins TRBV15 to TRBJ2-5; perhaps TRBD2 as D (6 bases). Trimming stripped 0 bases from V and 5 bases from J, with 7 bases between. CDR1 is LNHNV and CDR2 is YYDKDF in the germline V gene (reference sequence). The CDR3 has 13 amino acids. The CDR3 DNA sequence: TGTGCCACCAGCAGAGATCGGGGGGAGACCCAGTACTTC. This codes for CATSRDRGETQYF.

This rearrangement joins TRBV28 to TRBJ1-3; the D is unclear. The germline V and J ends were trimmed by 3 bases and 0 bases, with 3 bases remaining between them. The CDR3 is 13 amino acids. Germline CDR1 reads MDHEN; CDR2 reads SYDVKM. This CDR3 reads CASSFLSGNTIYF. Written as DNA, the CDR3 is TGTGCCAGCAGTTTTCTCTCTGGAAACACCATATATTTT.

The rearrangement joins TRBV7-2 to TRBJ1-3, with D perhaps TRBD1 (6 bases). Between the trimmed V and J ends, which lost 5 bases and 0 bases, there was a span of 11 bases. Germline V CDR1 and CDR2: SGHTA, FQGNSA. This CDR3 has 15 residues. In DNA form, the CDR3 reads TGTGCCAGCAGCGCCGGACAGTCCTCTGGAAACACCATATATTTT. Translation: CASSAGQSSGNTIYF.

This chain connects TRBV7-9 to TRBJ2-5; D perhaps matches TRBD2 (6 bases). Germline lookup yields CDR1 SEHNR and CDR2 FQNEAQ (reference sequence). The V end lost 2 bases, the J end lost 2 bases, and 9 bases lay between the germline ends. The CDR3 has 14 amino acids. The chain's CDR3 is CASSLRLAQETQYF. The CDR3 nucleotides are TGTGCCAGCAGCTTAAGGCTAGCGCAAGAGACCCAGTACTTC.

V usage is TRBV7-9 and J usage is TRBJ2-3, with 9 bases lining up with TRBD1. The ends lost 3 bases at V and 2 bases at J; junction bases unmatched: 3. Germline CDR1 and CDR2: SEHNR and FQNEAQ (reference sequence). This CDR3 contains 15 residues. The CDR3 bases are TGTGCCAGCAGCTTTGGACAGGGGATCACAGATACGCAGTATTTT. This translates into CASSFGQGITDTQYF.

The V gene is TRBV21-1, the J gene TRBJ1-1; the table's D call TRBD1 went unverified against the DNA. TRBV21-1 is designated a pseudogene. The CDR3 loop spans 14 amino acids. CDR3 bases: TGTGCCAGCAGCAAAGCCCCCAGGAACACTGAAGCTTTCTTT. Encoded protein: CASSKAPRNTEAFF.

The chain is built from TRBV3-1 (or the pseudogene TRBV3-2) and TRBJ2-7, with TRBD2 identical over 12 bases. Unmatched junction bases numbered 6, after V lost 6 bases and J lost 6 bases. Germline CDR1 reads LGHDT; CDR2 reads YNNKEL (reference sequence). The CDR3 consists of 14 residues. The CDR3 bases are TGTGCCAGCAGTCTGACTAGCGGGAGCGGCGAGCAGTACTTC. This codes for CASSLTSGSGEQYF.

This sequence joins TRBV25-1 and TRBJ2-7; D might be TRBD1 (6 bases). The germline V gene has CDR1 MGHDK and CDR2 SYGVNS. V dropped 2 bases and J dropped 2 bases, with 7 bases sitting between them. The CDR3 is 13 amino acids. This chain's CDR3 is CASSEHRAYEQYF. CDR3 coding DNA: TGTGCCAGCAGTGAACACAGGGCCTACGAGCAGTACTTC.

The V gene is TRBV7-3, the J gene TRBJ2-2, with D tentatively TRBD1 (6 bases). The V and J ends lost 7 bases and 4 bases respectively, with 13 bases between them. The CDR3 consists of 14 residues. Per the germline V gene, CDR1 is SGHTA and CDR2 is FQGTGA. The CDR3 reads CASKAGASTGELFF. In nucleotides, the CDR3 is TGTGCCAGCAAGGCAGGGGCCTCCACCGGGGAGCTGTTTTTT.

This chain links TRBV6-6 with TRBJ1-2; perhaps TRBD1 as D (5 bases). The germline V and J ends were trimmed by 4 bases and 4 bases, with 10 bases remaining between them. The CDR3 totals 13 residues. Per germline, CDR1 MNHNY and CDR2 SVGAGI (reference sequence). CDR3 residues: CASSLQGSYGYTF. The CDR3 DNA sequence: TGTGCCAGCAGTTTGCAGGGCAGCTATGGCTACACCTTC.

The chain has TRBV28 and TRBJ2-5; TRBD2 matches 7 bases. The V gene's germline CDR1 is MDHEN and CDR2 SYDVKM. With V trimmed by 5 bases and J by 5 bases, 8 bases remained unmatched. The CDR3 loop spans 14 amino acids. The CDR3 sequence: CASSTSAQPETQYF. DNA of the CDR3: TGTGCCAGCAGTACTAGCGCGCAACCGGAGACCCAGTACTTC. The full variable domain, in which reference TRBV28 and TRBJ2-5 provide the parts outside the CDR3, is DVKVTQSSRYLVKRTGEKVFLECVQDMDHENMFWYRQDPGLGLRLIYFSYDVKMKEKGDIPEGYSVSREKKERFSLILESASTNQTSMYLCASSTSAQPETQYFGPGTRLLVL.

The J gene is TRBJ2-5, the V gene TRBV4-1; D may be TRBD1 (5 bases). V lost 0 bases to trimming and J lost 5 bases, with 13 bases between them. This CDR3 region has 15 residues. Germline V gene data show CDR1 as MGHRA and CDR2 as YSYEKL. The chain's CDR3 is CASSQDSRVGETQYF. The CDR3 bases are TGCGCCAGCAGCCAAGATTCCAGGGTAGGCGAGACCCAGTACTTC.

V is TRBV6-5 and J is TRBJ2-3; 9 bases align to TRBD2. The junction had 3 bases not matched to a gene; V was cut back by 2 bases and J by 0 bases. Germline CDR1 is MNHEY and CDR2 is SVGAGI. The length of the CDR3 is 16 residues. CDR3 DNA sequence: TGTGCCAGCAGTTACACGCGGGGGGGTAGCACAGATACGCAGTATTTT. It is translated as CASSYTRGGSTDTQYF.

The chain links TRBV27 to TRBJ2-1; 12 bases map to TRBD2. This CDR3 has 17 amino acids. The V gene end was trimmed by 5 bases and the J gene end by 2 bases; junction bases not matched to a gene: 7. CDR1 MNHEY and CDR2 SMNVEV come from the germline V gene (reference sequence). The CDR3 loop reads CASSRRTSGITYNEQFF. The CDR3 region has the DNA TGTGCCAGCAGTCGACGGACTAGCGGGATTACCTACAATGAGCAGTTCTTC.

The rearrangement links TRBV28 to TRBJ2-2, with 9 bases matching TRBD2. V shed 7 bases and J 6 bases; nucleotides not matched to a gene: 6. Looked up from germline, CDR1 is MDHEN and CDR2 is SYDVKM. The CDR3 has 14 residues. In DNA, the CDR3 is TGTGCCAGCAATGGAGTAGCGGGAGCCGGGGAGCTGTTTTTT. Its protein product is CASNGVAGAGELFF.

The chain employs TRBV24-1 and TRBJ2-5, with 10 bases lining up with TRBD2. Germline CDR1 is KGHDR and CDR2 is SFDVKD. J was trimmed by 5 bases and V by 7 bases; bases with no gene match: 12. The CDR3 covers 16 residues. CDR3 sequence reads: CATSPPFTSGTETQYF. For the CDR3, the DNA is TGTGCCACCAGCCCCCCCTTCACTAGCGGGACGGAGACCCAGTACTTC.

This rearrangement joins TRBV28 to TRBJ1-5; 9 bases agree with TRBD1. Germline CDR1 reads MDHEN; CDR2 reads SYDVKM. CDR3 length equals 15 residues. V trimming: 5 bases; J trimming: 5 bases; junction bases outside the gene matches: 7. Written as DNA, the CDR3 is TGTGCCAGCAGTGCCGGACAGGGGCGGTATCAGCCCCAGCATTTT. Translating it yields CASSAGQGRYQPQHF.

The chain combines TRBV12-5 with TRBJ2-5; no clear D gene. The V end was cut by 1 base, the J end by 5 bases, with 11 bases between. Germline CDR1 reads LGHNT; CDR2 reads FRNRAP. The CDR3 is made up of 14 amino acids. The CDR3 spells CASGLDHILETQYF. For the CDR3, the DNA is TGTGCTAGTGGTTTGGACCACATTCTGGAGACCCAGTACTTC.

The V gene is TRBV9, the J gene TRBJ1-1; D perhaps matches TRBD1 (6 bases). There are 15 residues in the CDR3. Deletions cut 7 bases from V and 1 base from J, with 17 bases between. Germline assignment: CDR1 SGDLS and CDR2 YYNGEE. The CDR3 reads CASGPDRFWNTEAFF. The CDR3 nucleotides read TGTGCCAGCGGCCCCGACAGGTTCTGGAACACTGAAGCTTTCTTT.

The gene calls are TRBV6-5 and TRBJ1-1; TRBD1 aligns across 9 bases. Unmatched junction bases numbered 3, after V lost 2 bases and J lost 8 bases. This CDR3 is built from 13 residues. Germline lookup yields CDR1 MNHEY and CDR2 SVGAGI. CDR3 protein: CASSYGDRVEAFF. CDR3 DNA: TGTGCCAGCAGTTACGGGGACAGGGTCGAAGCTTTCTTT.

The rearrangement joins TRBV10-3 to TRBJ1-5; TRBD1 aligns across 8 bases. The CDR3 spans 14 residues. With V trimmed by 10 bases and J by 2 bases, 7 bases remained unmatched. Germline CDR1 ENHRY, CDR2 SYGVKD. The CDR3 nucleotides are TGTGCCACTAGGACAGGGAATGGCAATCAGCCCCAGCATTTT. Amino acid sequence: CATRTGNGNQPQHF.

A single count supports this clone. The chain couples TRBV19 to TRBJ2-1, with D unresolved. Germline-derived CDR1 and CDR2 are LNHDA and SQIVND (reference sequence). V gave up 5 bases and J gave up 2 bases, with 16 bases separating them. CDR3 length: 16 residues. The CDR3 coding sequence is TGTGCCAGTAGTCCTCCGTACCGAGAACCCTACAATGAGCAGTTCTTC. Amino acid sequence: CASSPPYREPYNEQFF.

The J gene is TRBJ2-1, the V gene TRBV30; D ambiguous. The CDR3 totals 11 residues. The germline V gene has CDR1 GTSNPN and CDR2 SVGIG (reference sequence). Trimming stripped 5 bases from V and 9 bases from J, with 11 bases between. The CDR3 coding sequence is TGTGCCTGGGATGGATCGGGTGAGCAGTTCTTC. Protein: CAWDGSGEQFF. Full variable domain (rest looked up from reference TRBV30 and TRBJ2-1): SQTIHQWPATLVQPVGSPLSLECTVEGTSNPNLYWYRQAAGRGLQLLFYSVGIGQISSEVPQNLSASRPQDRQFILSSKKLLLSDSGFYLCAWDGSGEQFFGPGTRLTVL.

This clone has a single count. The chain carries TRBV18 and TRBJ2-2; no firm D call. Germline assignment: CDR1 KGHSH and CDR2 LQKENI. This CDR3 region has 13 residues. Deletions cut 0 bases from V and 5 bases from J, with 4 bases between. Written as DNA, the CDR3 is TGTGCCAGCTCACCACCGAGTACCGGGGAGCTGTTTTTT. Amino acids: CASSPPSTGELFF.